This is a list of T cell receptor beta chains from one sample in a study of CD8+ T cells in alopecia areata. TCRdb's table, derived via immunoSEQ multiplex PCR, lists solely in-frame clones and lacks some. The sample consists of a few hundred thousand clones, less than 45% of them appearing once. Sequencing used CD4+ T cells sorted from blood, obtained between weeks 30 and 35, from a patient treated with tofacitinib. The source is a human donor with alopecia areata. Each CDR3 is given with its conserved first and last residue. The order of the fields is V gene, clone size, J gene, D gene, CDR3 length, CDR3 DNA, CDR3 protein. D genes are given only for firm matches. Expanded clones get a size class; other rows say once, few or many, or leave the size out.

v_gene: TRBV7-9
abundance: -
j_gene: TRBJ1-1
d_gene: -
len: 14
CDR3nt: TGTGCCAGCAGCCTCCTAGGCCGGGACACTGAAGCTTTCTTT
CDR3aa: CASSLLGRDTEAFF

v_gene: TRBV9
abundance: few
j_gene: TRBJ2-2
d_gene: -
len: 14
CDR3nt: TGTGCCAGCAGCGTAGCTAGCATTGGTGGGGAGCTGTTTTTT
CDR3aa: CASSVASIGGELFF

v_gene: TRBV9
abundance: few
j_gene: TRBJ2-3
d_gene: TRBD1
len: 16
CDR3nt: TGTGCCAGCAGCGTGGGGACAGCTCCTAGCACAGATACGCAGTATTTT
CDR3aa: CASSVGTAPSTDTQYF

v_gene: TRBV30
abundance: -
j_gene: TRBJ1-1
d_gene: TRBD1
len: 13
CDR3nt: TGTGCCTGGAACGGACAGGGCTACACTGAAGCTTTCTTT
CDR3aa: CAWNGQGYTEAFF

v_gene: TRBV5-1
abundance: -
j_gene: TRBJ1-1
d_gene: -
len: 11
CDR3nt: TGCGCCAGCAGCTCGAACACTGAAGCTTTCTTT
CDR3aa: CASSSNTEAFF

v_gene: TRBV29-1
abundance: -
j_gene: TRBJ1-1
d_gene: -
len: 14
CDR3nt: TGCAGCGTTTTTACTGGGGGGATGAACACTGAAGCTTTCTTT
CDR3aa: CSVFTGGMNTEAFF

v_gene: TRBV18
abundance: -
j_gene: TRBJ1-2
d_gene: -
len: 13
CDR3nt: TGTGCCAGCTCACGGGGACCCGTAGAGGGCTACACCTTC
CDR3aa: CASSRGPVEGYTF

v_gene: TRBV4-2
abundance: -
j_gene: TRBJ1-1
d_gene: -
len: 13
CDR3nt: TGTGCCAGCAGCCAAGAGCACGGGACTGAAGCTTTCTTT
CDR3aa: CASSQEHGTEAFF

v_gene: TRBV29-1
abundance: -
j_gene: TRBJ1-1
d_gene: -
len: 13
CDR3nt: TGCAGCGGCGCCGGAAGGGCCAACACTGAAGCTTTCTTT
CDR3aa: CSGAGRANTEAFF

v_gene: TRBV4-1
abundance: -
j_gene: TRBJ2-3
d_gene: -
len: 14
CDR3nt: TGCGCCAGCAGCCAAGCGGTCTCGGGAGATACGCAGTATTTT
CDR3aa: CASSQAVSGDTQYF

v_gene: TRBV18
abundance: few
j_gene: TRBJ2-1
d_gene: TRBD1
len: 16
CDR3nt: TGTGCCAGCTCTCGACAGGGAATCCGTGGCTACAATGAGCAGTTCTTC
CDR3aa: CASSRQGIRGYNEQFF

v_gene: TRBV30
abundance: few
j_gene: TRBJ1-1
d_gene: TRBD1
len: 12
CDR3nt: TGTGCCTGGGACAGGGAGAACACTGAAGCTTTCTTT
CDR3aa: CAWDRENTEAFF

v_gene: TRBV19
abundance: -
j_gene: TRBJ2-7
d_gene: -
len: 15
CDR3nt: TGTGCCAGTAGTGGTAAATCAGGGACCCACTACGAGCAGTACTTC
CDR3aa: CASSGKSGTHYEQYF

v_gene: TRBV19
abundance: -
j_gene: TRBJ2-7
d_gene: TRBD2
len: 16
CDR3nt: TGTGCCAGTGAGGAGGCGGCTAGCGGGAGGTCAGGCGAGCAGTACTTC
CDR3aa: CASEEAASGRSGEQYF

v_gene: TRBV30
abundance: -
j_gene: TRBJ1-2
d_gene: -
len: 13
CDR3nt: TGTGCCTGGAGTGAGATGAGACTGGAGGGCTACACCTTC
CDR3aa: CAWSEMRLEGYTF

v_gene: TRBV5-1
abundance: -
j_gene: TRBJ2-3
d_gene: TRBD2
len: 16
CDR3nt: TGCGCCAGCAGCTTGATGGGGGGGATTGTAACAGATACGCAGTATTTT
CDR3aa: CASSLMGGIVTDTQYF

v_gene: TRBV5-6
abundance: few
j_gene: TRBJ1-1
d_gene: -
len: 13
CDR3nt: TGTGCCAGCAGCTTGGGTCCCCCAGGTGAAGCTTTCTTT
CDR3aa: CASSLGPPGEAFF

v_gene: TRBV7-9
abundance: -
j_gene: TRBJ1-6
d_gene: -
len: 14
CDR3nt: TGTGCCAGCAGCTTAGGGGGGCCTTTTTCACCCCTCCACTTT
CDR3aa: CASSLGGPFSPLHF

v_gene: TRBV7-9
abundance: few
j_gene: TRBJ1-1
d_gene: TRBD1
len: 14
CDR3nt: TGTGCCAGCAGCCCCAAACAGGGGGGGACTGAAGCTTTCTTT
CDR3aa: CASSPKQGGTEAFF

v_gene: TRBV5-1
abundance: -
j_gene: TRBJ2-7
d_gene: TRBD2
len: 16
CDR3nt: TGCGCCAGCAGCAGCCAGGGGACTAGCGGAACCTACGAGCAGTACTTC
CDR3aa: CASSSQGTSGTYEQYF

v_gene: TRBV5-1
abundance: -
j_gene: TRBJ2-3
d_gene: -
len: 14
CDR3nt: TGCGCCAGCAGCAGGCTTGGGAGGACAGATACGCAGTATTTT
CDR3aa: CASSRLGRTDTQYF

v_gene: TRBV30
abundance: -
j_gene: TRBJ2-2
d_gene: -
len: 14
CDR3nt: TGTGCCTGGACGCGTTGGCCGAACACCGGGGAGCTGTTTTTT
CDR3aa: CAWTRWPNTGELFF

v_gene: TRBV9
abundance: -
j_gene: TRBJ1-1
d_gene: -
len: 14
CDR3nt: TGTGCCAGCAGCGTAGGCGGGATGAACACTGAAGCTTTCTTT
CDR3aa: CASSVGGMNTEAFF

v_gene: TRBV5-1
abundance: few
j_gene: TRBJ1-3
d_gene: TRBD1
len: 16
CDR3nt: TGCGCCAGCAGCGGCCGACAGGGGATAACTGGAAACACCATATATTTT
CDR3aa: CASSGRQGITGNTIYF

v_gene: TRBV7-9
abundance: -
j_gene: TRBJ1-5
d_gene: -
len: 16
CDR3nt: TGTGCCAGCAGCTTAGCAGGGGCGAAGGGAAATCAGCCCCAGCATTTT
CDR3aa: CASSLAGAKGNQPQHF

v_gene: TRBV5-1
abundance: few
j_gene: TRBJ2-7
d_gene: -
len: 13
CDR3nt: TGCGCCAGCAGCTTTGCAGAATTCTACGAGCAGTACTTC
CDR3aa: CASSFAEFYEQYF

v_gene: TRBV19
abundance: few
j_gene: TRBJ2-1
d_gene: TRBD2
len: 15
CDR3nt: TGTGCCAGTAGTATTGGGGCTAGCGGTTACAATGAGCAGTTCTTC
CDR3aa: CASSIGASGYNEQFF